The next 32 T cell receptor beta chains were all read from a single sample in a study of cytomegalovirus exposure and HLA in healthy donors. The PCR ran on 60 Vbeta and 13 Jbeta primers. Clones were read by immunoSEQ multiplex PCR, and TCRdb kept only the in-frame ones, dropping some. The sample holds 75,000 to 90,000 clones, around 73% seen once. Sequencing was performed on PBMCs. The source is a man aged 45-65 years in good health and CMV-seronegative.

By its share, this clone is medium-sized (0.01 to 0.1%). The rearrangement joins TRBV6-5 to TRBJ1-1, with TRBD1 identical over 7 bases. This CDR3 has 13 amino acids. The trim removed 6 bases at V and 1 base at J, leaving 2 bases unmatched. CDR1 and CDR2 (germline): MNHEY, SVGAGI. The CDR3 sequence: CASRRTGNTEAFF. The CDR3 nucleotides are TGTGCCAGCAGGCGGACAGGGAACACTGAAGCTTTCTTT.

This CDR3 reads CASSPQQGRRANTEAFF. CDR3 nucleotide sequence: TGTGCCAGCAGCCCCCAGCAGGGGAGAAGGGCAAACACTGAAGCTTTCTTT. J is TRBJ1-1 and V is TRBV7-3; D may be TRBD1 (6 bases). V was shortened by 5 bases and J by 2 bases, with 21 bases between the two germline ends. Per the germline V gene, CDR1 is SGHTA and CDR2 is FQGTGA. The CDR3 loop spans 17 amino acids.

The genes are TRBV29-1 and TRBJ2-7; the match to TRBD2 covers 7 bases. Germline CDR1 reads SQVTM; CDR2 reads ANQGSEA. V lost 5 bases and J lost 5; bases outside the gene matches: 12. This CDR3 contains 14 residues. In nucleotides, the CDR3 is TGCAGCGTTTCTCGAGCGGGGTTCGGGGACGAGCAGTACTTC. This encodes CSVSRAGFGDEQYF.

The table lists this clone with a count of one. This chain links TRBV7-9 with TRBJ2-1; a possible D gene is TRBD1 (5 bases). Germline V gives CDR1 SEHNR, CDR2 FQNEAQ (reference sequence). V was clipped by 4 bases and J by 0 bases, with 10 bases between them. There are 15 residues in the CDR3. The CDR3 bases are TGTGCCAGCAGCTACAGGACCGGCTCCTACAATGAGCAGTTCTTC. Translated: CASSYRTGSYNEQFF.

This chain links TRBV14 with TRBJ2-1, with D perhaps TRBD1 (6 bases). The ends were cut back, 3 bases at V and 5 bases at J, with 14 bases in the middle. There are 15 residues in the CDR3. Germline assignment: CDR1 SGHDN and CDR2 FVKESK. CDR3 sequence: CASSHLKGQHNEQFF. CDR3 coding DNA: TGTGCCAGCAGCCACCTAAAAGGACAGCACAATGAGCAGTTCTTC.

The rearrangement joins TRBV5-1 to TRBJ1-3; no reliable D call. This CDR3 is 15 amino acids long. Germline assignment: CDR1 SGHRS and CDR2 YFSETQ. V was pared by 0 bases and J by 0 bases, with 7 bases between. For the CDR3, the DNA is TGCGCCAGCAGCTTGGGCAGGAACTCTGGAAACACCATATATTTT. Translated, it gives CASSLGRNSGNTIYF.

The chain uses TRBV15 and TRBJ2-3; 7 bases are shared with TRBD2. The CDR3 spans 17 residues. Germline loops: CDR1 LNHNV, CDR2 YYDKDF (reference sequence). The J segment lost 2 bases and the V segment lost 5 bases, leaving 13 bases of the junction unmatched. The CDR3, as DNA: TGTGCCACCAGCCGAAAAGAGACTAGCTATTACACAGATACGCAGTATTTT. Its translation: CATSRKETSYYTDTQYF.

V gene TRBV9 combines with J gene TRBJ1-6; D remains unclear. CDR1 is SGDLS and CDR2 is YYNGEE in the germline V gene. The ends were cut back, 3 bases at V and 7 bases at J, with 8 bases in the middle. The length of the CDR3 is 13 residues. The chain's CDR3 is CASSEVENSPLHF. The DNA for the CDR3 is TGTGCCAGCAGCGAAGTTGAGAATTCACCCCTCCACTTT.

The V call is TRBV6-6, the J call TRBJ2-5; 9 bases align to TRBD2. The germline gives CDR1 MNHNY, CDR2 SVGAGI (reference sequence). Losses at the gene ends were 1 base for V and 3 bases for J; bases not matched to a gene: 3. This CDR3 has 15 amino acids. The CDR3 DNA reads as TGTGCCAGCAGTTACTTGGGCGGGGGGGAAGAGACCCAGTACTTC. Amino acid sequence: CASSYLGGGEETQYF.

CDR3 residues: CASSSPGLAYEQYF. CDR3 sequence (DNA): TGTGCCAGCTCATCTCCGGGACTAGCCTACGAGCAGTACTTC. The chain joins TRBV18 to TRBJ2-7; 8 nucleotides align to TRBD2. Germline CDR1 and CDR2: KGHSH and LQKENI. V lost 5 bases, J lost 2 bases, and 5 bases stayed unmatched. There are 14 residues in the CDR3.

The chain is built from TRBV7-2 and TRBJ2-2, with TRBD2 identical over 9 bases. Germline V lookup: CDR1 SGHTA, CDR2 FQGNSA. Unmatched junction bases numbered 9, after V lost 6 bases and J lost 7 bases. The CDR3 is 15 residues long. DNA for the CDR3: TGTGCCAGCAGACCGACTAGCGGAGCCGGCGGGGAGCTGTTTTTT. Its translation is CASRPTSGAGGELFF.

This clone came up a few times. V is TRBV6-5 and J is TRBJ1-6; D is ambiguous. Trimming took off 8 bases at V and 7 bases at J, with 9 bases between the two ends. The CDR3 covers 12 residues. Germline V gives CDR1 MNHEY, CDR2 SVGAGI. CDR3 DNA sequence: TGTGCCAGCCGCCCGGTGAATTCACCCCTCCACTTT. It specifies CASRPVNSPLHF.

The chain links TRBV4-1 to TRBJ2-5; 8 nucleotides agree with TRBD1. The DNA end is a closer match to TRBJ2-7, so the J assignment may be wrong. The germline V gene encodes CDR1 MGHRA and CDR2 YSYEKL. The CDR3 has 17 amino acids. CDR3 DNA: TGCGCCAGCAGCCAGCAAGGACAGGGCCCCGGACGTTACGAGCAGTACTTC. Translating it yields CASSQQGQGPGRYEQYF.

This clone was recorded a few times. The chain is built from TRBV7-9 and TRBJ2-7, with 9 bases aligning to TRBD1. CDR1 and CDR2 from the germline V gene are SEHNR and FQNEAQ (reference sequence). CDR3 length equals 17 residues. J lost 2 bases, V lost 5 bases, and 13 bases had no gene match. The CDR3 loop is CASSPLRGQGTTYEQYF. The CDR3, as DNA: TGTGCCAGCAGCCCCCTCCGCGGACAGGGGACTACCTACGAGCAGTACTTC. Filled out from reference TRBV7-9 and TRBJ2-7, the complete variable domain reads DTGVSQNPRHKITKRGQNVTFRCDPISEHNRLYWYRQTLGQGPEFLTYFQNEAQLEKSRLLSDRFSAERPKGSFSTLEIQRTEQGDSAMYLCASSPLRGQGTTYEQYFGPGTRLTVT.

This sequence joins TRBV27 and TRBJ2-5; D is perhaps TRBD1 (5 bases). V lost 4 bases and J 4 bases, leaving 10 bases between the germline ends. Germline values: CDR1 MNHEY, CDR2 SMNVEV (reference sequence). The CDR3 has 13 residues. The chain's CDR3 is CASSYWQGETQYF. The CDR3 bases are TGTGCCAGCAGTTACTGGCAGGGAGAGACCCAGTACTTC.

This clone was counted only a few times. This CDR3 is CASSFREGTEAFF. The CDR3 DNA reads TGTGCCAGCAGTTTCAGGGAAGGCACTGAAGCTTTCTTT. The J gene is TRBJ1-1, the V gene TRBV6-5; D is perhaps TRBD1 (5 bases). Germline CDR1 reads MNHEY; CDR2 reads SVGAGI. Trimming stripped 4 bases from V and 4 bases from J, with 10 bases between. This CDR3 spans 13 amino acids.

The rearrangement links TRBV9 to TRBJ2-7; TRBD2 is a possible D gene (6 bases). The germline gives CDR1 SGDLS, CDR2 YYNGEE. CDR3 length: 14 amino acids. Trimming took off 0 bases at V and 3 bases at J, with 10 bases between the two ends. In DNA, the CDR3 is TGTGCCAGCAGCGTAGGCGGGGATCTCTACGAGCAGTACTTC. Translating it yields CASSVGGDLYEQYF.

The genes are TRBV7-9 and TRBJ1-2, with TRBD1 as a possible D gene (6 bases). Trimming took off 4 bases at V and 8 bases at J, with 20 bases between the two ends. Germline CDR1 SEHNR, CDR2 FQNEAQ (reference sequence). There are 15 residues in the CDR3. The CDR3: CASSSGQGMDIGYTF. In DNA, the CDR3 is TGTGCCAGCAGCTCCGGCCAGGGGATGGATATCGGCTACACCTTC.

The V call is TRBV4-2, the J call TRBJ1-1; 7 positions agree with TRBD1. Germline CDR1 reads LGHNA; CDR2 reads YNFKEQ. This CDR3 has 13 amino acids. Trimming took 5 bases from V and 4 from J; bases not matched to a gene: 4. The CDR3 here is CASSGGQFTEAFF. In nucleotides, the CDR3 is TGTGCCAGCAGCGGGGGACAGTTCACTGAAGCTTTCTTT.

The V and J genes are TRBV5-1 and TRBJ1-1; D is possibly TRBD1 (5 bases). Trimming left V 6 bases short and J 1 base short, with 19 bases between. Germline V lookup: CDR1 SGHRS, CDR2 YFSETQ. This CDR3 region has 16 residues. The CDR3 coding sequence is TGCGCCAGCAATAGCGGTGGGGGTGGGACGAACACTGAAGCTTTCTTT. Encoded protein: CASNSGGGGTNTEAFF. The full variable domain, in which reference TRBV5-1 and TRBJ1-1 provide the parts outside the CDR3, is KAGVTQTPRYLIKTRGQQVTLSCSPISGHRSVSWYQQTPGQGLQFLFEYFSETQRNKGNFPGRFSGRQFSNSRSEMNVSTLELGDSALYLCASNSGGGGTNTEAFFGQGTRLTVV.

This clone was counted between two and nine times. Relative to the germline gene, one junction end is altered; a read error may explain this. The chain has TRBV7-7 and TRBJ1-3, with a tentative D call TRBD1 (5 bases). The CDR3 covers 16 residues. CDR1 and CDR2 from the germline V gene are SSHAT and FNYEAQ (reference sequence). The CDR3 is CASSSGGPNSGNTIYF. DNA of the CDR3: TGTGCTAGCAGCTCGGGGGGTCCCAACTCTGGAAACACCATATATTTT.

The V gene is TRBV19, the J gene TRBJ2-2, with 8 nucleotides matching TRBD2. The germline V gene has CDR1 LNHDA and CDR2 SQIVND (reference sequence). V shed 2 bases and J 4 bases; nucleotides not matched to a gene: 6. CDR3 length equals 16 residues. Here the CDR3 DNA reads TGTGCCAGTAGTATAATCGGCGGGGGGACCACCGGGGAGCTGTTTTTT. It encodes CASSIIGGGTTGELFF.

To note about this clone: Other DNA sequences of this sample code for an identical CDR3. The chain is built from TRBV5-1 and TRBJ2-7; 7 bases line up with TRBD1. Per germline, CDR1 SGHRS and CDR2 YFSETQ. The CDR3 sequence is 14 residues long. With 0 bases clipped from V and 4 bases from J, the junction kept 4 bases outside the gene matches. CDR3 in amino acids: CASSLGDRAYEQYF. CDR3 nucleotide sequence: TGCGCCAGCAGCTTGGGCGACAGGGCATACGAGCAGTACTTC.

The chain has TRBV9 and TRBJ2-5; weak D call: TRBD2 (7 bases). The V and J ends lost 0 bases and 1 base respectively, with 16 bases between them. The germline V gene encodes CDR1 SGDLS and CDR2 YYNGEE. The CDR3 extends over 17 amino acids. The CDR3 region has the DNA TGTGCCAGCAGCGTAGCTGGTCCCGGGGGGCTCCAAGAGACCCAGTACTTC. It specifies CASSVAGPGGLQETQYF.

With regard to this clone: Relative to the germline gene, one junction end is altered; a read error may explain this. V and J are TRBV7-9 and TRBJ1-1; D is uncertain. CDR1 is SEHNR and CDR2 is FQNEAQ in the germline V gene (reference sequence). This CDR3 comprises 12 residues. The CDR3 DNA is TGTTCCAGCAGCCTAATGAACACTGAAGCTTTCTTT. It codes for CSSSLMNTEAFF.

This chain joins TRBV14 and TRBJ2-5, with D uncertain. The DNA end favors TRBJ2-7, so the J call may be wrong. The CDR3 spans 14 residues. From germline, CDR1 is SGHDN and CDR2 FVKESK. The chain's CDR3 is CASSSLVASYEQYF. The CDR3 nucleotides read TGTGCCAGCAGCTCCCTGGTAGCCTCCTACGAGCAGTACTTC.

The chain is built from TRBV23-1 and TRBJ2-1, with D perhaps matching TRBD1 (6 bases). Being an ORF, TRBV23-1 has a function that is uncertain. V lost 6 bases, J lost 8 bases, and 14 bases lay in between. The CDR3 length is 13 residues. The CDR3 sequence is CASSLGQGHEQFF. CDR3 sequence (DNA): TGCGCCAGCAGCCTCGGCCAGGGGCATGAGCAGTTCTTC.

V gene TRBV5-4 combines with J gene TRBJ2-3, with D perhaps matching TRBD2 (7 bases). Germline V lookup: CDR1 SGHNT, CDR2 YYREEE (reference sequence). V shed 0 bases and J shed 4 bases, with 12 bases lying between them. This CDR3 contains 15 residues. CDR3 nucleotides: TGTGCCAGCAGCTTGGAGGGGGGGGTGGCAGATACGCAGTATTTT. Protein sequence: CASSLEGGVADTQYF.

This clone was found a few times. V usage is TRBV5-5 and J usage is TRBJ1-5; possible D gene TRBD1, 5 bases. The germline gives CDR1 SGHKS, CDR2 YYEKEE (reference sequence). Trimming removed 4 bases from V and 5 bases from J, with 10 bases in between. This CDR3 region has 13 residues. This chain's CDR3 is CASSLLGDQPQHF. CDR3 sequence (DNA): TGTGCCAGCAGCCTCCTAGGGGATCAGCCCCAGCATTTT.

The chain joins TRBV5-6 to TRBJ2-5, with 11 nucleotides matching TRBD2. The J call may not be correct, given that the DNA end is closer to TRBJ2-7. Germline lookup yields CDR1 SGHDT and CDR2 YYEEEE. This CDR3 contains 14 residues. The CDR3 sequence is CASSTGTSGYEQYF. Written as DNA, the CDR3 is TGTGCCAGCAGCACCGGGACTAGCGGTTACGAGCAGTACTTC.

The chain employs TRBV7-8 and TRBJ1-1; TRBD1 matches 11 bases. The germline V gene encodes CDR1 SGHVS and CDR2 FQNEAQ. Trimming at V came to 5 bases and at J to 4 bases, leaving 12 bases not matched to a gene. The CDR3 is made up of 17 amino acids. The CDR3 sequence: CASSLPGQGGFSTEAFF. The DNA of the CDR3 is TGTGCCAGCAGCCTCCCGGGACAGGGGGGATTTAGCACTGAAGCTTTCTTT.

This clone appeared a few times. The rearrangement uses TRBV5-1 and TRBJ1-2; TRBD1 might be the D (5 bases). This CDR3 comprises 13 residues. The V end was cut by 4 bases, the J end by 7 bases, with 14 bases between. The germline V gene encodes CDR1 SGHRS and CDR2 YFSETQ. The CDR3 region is CASSLQEAGGYTF. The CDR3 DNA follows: TGCGCCAGCAGCCTACAGGAAGCCGGTGGCTACACCTTC.